This is a list of T cell receptor beta chains from one sample in a study of cytotoxic CD8 clonotypes in ibrutinib-treated CLL. Data came from immunoSEQ multiplex PCR; TCRdb stores just in-frame clones and leaves some out. The sample records more than 200,000 clones, about four fifths being singletons. The source material was PBMCs, sampled after 12 months of ibrutinib treatment. The receptors were sampled from a human donor with chronic lymphocytic leukemia. CDR3s include the opening cysteine and the closing phenylalanine or tryptophan. Each record gives: J gene, D gene, clone size, V gene, CDR3 protein, CDR3 DNA. A D gene is named only where the DNA matches it firmly. Not all rows give a size; the values are once, few, many and, for expanded clones, a class.

TRBJ2-1	.	.	TRBV19	CASSNGGKTLNEQFF	TGTGCCAGTAGTAATGGCGGGAAAACTCTCAATGAGCAGTTCTTC
TRBJ2-3	.	.	TRBV7-3	CASSLRGLAGDTQYF	TGTGCCAGCAGCTTAAGGGGCCTAGCAGGAGATACGCAGTATTTT
TRBJ1-2	.	.	TRBV9	CASSVGQSANYGYTF	TGTGCCAGCAGCGTCGGACAGTCAGCTAACTATGGCTACACCTTC
TRBJ1-1	TRBD1	.	TRBV6-5	CAVTDRTEAEAFF	TGTGCCGTTACGGACAGGACTGAAGCTGAAGCTTTCTTT
TRBJ1-1	TRBD1	.	TRBV18	CASSPTGQGGTEAFF	TGTGCCAGCTCTCCCACAGGACAGGGTGGCACTGAAGCTTTCTTT
TRBJ2-7	TRBD1	.	TRBV18	CASSPSRDSIYEQYF	TGTGCCAGCTCACCATCCCGGGACAGTATATACGAGCAGTACTTC
TRBJ2-4	TRBD2	.	TRBV28	CASSSLAAGKNIQYF	TGTGCCAGCAGTTCACTAGCGGCCGGCAAAAACATTCAGTACTTC
TRBJ1-2	TRBD1	.	TRBV7-9	CASRTGGADNYGYTF	TGTGCCAGCAGAACAGGGGGCGCCGACAACTATGGCTACACCTTC
TRBJ2-2	.	.	TRBV19	CASREANTGELFF	TGTGCCAGTAGGGAAGCGAACACCGGGGAGCTGTTTTTT
TRBJ2-6	.	.	TRBV5-4	CASSPGAASGANVLTF	TGTGCCAGCAGCCCGGGGGCTGCCTCTGGGGCCAACGTCCTGACTTTC
TRBJ1-2	.	few	TRBV14	CASSQDLGYGYTF	TGTGCCAGCAGCCAAGATCTTGGCTATGGCTACACCTTC
TRBJ2-1	TRBD1	.	TRBV5-1	CASSSGQGSYNEQFF	TGCGCCAGCAGCTCCGGACAGGGCTCCTACAATGAGCAGTTCTTC
TRBJ2-4	.	.	TRBV10-3	CAISPSQNIQYF	TGTGCCATCAGCCCCTCCCAAAACATTCAGTACTTC
TRBJ2-1	.	.	TRBV7-8	CASSPRDSLYNEQFF	TGTGCCAGCAGCCCCCGGGACTCCCTATACAATGAGCAGTTCTTC
TRBJ1-2	TRBD1	.	TRBV6-1	CASSATGGAGYGYTF	TGTGCCAGCAGTGCGACAGGGGGCGCGGGCTATGGCTACACCTTC
TRBJ2-1	.	once	TRBV18	CASSPGLIAYNEQFF	TGTGCCAGCTCACCGGGACTTATCGCCTACAATGAGCAGTTCTTC
TRBJ2-7	TRBD2	few	TRBV6-1	CASSVTGTSLAEQYF	TGTGCCAGCAGTGTAACCGGGACTAGCTTAGCCGAGCAGTACTTC
TRBJ1-2	TRBD1	.	TRBV25-1	CASSDEGTGYYGYTF	TGTGCCAGCAGTGATGAGGGGACAGGGTACTATGGCTACACCTTC
TRBJ1-3	.	.	TRBV5-4	CASRATITGNTIYF	TGTGCCAGCAGAGCCACCATAACTGGAAACACCATATATTTT
TRBJ2-1	.	.	TRBV27	CASSPFSGHNEQFF	TGTGCCAGCAGTCCATTTTCCGGTCACAATGAGCAGTTCTTC
TRBJ2-7	.	many	TRBV28	CASSLGGFEQYF	TGTGCCAGCAGTTTAGGGGGGTTCGAGCAGTACTTC